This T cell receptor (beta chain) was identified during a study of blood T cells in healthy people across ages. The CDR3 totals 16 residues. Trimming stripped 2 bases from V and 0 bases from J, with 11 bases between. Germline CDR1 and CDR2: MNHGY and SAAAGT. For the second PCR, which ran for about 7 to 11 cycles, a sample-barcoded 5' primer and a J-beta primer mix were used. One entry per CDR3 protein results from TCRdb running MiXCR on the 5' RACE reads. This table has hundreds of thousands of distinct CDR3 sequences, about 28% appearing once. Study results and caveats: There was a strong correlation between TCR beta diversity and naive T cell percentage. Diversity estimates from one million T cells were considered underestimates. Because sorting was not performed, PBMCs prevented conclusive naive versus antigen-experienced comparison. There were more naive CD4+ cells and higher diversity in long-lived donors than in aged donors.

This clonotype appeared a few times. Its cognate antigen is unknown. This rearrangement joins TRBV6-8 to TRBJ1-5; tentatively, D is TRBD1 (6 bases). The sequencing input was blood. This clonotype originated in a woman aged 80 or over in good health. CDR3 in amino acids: CASSYKGQYSNQPQHF. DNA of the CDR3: TGTGCCAGCAGTTACAAAGGACAGTATAGCAATCAGCCCCAGCATTTT.